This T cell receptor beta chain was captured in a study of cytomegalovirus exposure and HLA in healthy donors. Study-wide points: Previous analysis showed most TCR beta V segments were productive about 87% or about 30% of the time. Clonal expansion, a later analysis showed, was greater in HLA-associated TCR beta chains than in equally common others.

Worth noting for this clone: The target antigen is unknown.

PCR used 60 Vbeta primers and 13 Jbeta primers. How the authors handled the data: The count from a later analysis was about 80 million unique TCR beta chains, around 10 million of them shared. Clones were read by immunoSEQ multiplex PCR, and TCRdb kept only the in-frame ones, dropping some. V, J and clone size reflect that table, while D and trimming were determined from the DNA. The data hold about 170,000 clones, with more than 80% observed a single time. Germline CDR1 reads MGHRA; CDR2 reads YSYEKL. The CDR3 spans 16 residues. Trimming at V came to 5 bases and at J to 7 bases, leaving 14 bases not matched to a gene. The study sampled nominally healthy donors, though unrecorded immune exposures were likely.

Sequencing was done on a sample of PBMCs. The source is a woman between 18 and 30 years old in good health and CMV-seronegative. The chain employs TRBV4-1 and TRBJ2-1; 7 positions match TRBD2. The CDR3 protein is CASSKASGRGRNEQFF. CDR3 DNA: TGCGCCAGCAGCAAGGCTAGCGGACGGGGCCGGAATGAGCAGTTCTTC.